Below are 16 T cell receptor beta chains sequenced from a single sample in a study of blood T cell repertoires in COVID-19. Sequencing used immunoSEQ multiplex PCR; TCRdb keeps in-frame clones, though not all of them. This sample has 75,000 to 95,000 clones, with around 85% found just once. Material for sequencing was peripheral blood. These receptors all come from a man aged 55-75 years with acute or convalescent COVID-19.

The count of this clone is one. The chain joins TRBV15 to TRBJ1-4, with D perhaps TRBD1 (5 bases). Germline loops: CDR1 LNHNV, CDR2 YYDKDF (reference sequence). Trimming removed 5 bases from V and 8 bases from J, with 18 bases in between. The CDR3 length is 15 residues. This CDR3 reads CATSPQGLGNEKLFF. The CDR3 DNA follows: TGTGCCACCAGCCCTCAGGGACTGGGGAACGAAAAACTGTTTTTT.

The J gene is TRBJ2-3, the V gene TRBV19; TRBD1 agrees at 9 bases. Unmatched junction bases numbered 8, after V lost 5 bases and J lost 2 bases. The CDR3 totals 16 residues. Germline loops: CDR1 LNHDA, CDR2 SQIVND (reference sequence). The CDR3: CASSHFGQGFTDTQYF. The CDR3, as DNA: TGTGCCAGTAGTCATTTCGGACAGGGGTTCACAGATACGCAGTATTTT.

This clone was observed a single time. The CDR3 protein is CASSPGAGGGQYF. The CDR3 DNA sequence: TGTGCCAGCAGCCCCGGGGCTGGCGGGGGACAGTACTTC. V gene TRBV3-1 (or the pseudogene TRBV3-2) combines with J gene TRBJ2-7; 7 bases line up with TRBD2. This CDR3 comprises 13 residues. V dropped 4 bases and J dropped 10; count of bases not matched to a gene: 10. Germline V lookup: CDR1 LGHDT, CDR2 YNNKEL (reference sequence).

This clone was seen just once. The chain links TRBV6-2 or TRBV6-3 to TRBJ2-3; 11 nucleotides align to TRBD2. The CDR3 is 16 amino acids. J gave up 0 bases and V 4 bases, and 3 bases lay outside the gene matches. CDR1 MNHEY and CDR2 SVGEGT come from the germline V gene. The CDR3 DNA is TGTGCCAGCAGTTCCTCTAGCGGGGGGAGCACAGATACGCAGTATTTT. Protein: CASSSSSGGSTDTQYF.

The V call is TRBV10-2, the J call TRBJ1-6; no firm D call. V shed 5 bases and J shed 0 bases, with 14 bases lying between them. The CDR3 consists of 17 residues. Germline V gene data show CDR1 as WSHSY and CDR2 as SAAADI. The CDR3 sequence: CASSLEGPLSYNSPLHF. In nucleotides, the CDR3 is TGCGCCAGCAGTCTGGAGGGTCCACTCTCCTATAATTCACCCCTCCACTTT.

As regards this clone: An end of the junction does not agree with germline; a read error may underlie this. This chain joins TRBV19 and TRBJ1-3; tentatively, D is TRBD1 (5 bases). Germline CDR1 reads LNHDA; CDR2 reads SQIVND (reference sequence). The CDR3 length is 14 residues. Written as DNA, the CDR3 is TGTGCCAGTAGCATAGACAGCTCTGGAAACACCATATATTTT. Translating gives CASSIDSSGNTIYF.

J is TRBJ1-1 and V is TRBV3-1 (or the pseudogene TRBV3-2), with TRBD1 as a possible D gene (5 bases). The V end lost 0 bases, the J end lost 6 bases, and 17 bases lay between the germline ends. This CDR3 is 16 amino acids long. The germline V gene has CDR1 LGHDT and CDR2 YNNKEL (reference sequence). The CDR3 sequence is CASSQDPGGALAEAFF. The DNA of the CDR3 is TGTGCCAGCAGCCAAGATCCGGGAGGGGCCCTGGCTGAAGCTTTCTTT.

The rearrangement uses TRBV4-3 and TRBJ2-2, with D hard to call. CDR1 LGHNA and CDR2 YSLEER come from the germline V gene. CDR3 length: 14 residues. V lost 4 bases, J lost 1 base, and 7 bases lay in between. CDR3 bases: TGCGCCAGCAGCCCCATCCAGAACACCGGGGAGCTGTTTTTT. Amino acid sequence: CASSPIQNTGELFF.

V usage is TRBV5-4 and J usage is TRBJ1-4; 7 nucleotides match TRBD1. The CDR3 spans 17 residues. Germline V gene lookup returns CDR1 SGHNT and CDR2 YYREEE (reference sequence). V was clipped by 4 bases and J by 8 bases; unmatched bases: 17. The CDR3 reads CASSPTPDRVVEEKLFF. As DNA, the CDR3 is TGTGCCAGCAGCCCCACGCCCGACAGGGTCGTAGAAGAAAAACTGTTTTTT.

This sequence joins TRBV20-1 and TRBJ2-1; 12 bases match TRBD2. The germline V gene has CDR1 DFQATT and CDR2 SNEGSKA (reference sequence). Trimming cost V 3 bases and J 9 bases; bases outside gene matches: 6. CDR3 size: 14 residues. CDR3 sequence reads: CSASGTSGPGEQFF. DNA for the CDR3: TGCAGTGCTAGTGGGACTAGCGGGCCGGGTGAGCAGTTCTTC.

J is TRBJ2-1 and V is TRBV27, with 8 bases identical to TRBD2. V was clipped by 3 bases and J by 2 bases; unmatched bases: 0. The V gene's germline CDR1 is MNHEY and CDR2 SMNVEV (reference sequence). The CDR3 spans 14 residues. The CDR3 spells CASSFGGAYNEQFF. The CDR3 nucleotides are TGTGCCAGCAGTTTCGGGGGGGCCTACAATGAGCAGTTCTTC.

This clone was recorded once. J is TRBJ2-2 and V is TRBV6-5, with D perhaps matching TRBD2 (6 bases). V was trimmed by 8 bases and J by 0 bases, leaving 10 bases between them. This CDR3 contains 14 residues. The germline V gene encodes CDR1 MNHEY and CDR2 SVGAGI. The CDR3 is CASRDSPNTGELFF. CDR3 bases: TGTGCCAGCCGGGACTCGCCGAACACCGGGGAGCTGTTTTTT.

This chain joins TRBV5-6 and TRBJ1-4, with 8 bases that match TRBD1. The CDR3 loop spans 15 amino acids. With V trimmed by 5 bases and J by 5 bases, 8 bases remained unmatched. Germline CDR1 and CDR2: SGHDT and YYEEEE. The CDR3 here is CASSTGGQLNEKLFF. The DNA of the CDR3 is TGTGCCAGCAGTACAGGGGGTCAGCTAAATGAAAAACTGTTTTTT.

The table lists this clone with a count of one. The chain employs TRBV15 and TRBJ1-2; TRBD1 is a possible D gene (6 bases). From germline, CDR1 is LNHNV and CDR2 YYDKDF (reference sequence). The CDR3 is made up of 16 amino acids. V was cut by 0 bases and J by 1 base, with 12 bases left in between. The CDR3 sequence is CATSRDPGQNNYGYTF. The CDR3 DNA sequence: TGTGCCACCAGCAGAGACCCCGGACAGAATAACTATGGCTACACCTTC.

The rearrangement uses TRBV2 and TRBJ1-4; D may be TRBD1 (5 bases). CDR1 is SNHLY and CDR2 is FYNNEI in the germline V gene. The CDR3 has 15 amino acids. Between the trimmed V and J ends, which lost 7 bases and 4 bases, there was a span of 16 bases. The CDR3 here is CASTRAEPFNEKLFF. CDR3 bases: TGTGCCAGCACCAGGGCGGAACCTTTTAATGAAAAACTGTTTTTT. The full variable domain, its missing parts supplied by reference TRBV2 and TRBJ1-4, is EPEVTQTPSHQVTQMGQEVILRCVPISNHLYFYWYRQILGQKVEFLVSFYNNEISEKSEIFDDQFSVERPDGSNFTLKIRSTKLEDSAMYFCASTRAEPFNEKLFFGSGTQLSVL.

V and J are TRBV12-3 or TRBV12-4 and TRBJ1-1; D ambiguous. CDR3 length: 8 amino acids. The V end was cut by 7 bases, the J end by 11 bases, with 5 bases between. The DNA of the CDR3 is TGTGCCAGCAATCTGGCTTTCTTT. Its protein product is CASNLAFF.